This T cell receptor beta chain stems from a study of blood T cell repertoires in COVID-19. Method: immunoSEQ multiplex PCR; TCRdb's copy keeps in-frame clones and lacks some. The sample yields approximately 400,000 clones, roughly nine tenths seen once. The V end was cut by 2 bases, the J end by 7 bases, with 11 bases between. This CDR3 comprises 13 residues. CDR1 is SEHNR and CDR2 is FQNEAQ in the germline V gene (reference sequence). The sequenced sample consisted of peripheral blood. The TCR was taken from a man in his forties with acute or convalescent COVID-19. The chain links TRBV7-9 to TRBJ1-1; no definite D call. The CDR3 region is CASSLLSTNEAFF. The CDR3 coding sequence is TGTGCCAGCAGCTTACTTAGTACCAATGAAGCTTTCTTT.